The clone carrying this TCR beta chain was seen just once. The length of the CDR3 is 15 residues. The germline V gene encodes CDR1 SGHRS and CDR2 YFSETQ. The V gene end was trimmed by 3 bases and the J gene end by 4 bases; junction bases not matched to a gene: 6. The sample is drawn from a study of blood T cell repertoires in COVID-19. TCRdb keeps only in-frame clones here, not all; method: immunoSEQ multiplex PCR. The sample lists roughly 100,000 clones; over 70% were seen once. This chain uses TRBV5-1 with TRBJ2-7; 11 positions match TRBD2. This TCR came from a man aged 50-59 years with acute or convalescent COVID-19. Sequencing input: peripheral blood. The CDR3 sequence is CASSSGLAVGYEQYF. As DNA, the CDR3 is TGCGCCAGCAGCTCGGGACTAGCGGTGGGGTACGAGCAGTACTTC. The whole variable domain, filled in from reference TRBV5-1 and TRBJ2-7, reads KAGVTQTPRYLIKTRGQQVTLSCSPISGHRSVSWYQQTPGQGLQFLFEYFSETQRNKGNFPGRFSGRQFSNSRSEMNVSTLELGDSALYLCASSSGLAVGYEQYFGPGTRLTVT.